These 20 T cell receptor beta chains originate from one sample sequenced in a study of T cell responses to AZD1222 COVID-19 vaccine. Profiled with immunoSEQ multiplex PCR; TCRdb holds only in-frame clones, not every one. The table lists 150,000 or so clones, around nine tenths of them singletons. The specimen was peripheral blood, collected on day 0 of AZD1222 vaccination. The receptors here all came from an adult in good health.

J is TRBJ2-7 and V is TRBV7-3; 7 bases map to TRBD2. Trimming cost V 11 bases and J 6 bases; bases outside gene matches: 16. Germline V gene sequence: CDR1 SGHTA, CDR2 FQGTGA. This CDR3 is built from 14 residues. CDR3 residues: CAPPGERGSSEQYF. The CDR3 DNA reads TGTGCCCCGCCAGGTGAGCGCGGGAGTTCCGAGCAGTACTTC.

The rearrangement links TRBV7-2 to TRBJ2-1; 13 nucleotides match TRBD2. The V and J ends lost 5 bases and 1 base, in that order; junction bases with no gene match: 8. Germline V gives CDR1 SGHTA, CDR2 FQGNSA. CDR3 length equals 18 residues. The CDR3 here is CASSLRSTSGGSYNEQFF. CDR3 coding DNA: TGTGCCAGCAGCCTCAGGTCGACTAGCGGGGGGTCCTACAATGAGCAGTTCTTC.

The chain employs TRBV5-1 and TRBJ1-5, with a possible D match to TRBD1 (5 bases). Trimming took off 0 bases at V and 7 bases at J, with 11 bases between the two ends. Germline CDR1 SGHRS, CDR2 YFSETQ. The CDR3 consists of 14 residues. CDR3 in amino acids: CASSLAGGVQPQHF. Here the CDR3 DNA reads TGCGCCAGCAGCTTGGCGGGGGGAGTACAGCCCCAGCATTTT.

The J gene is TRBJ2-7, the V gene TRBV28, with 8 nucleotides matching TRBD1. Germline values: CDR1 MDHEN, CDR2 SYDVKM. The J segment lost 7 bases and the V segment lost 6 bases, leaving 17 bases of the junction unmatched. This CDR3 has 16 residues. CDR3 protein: CASSPGGWQGAREQYF. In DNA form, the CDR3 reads TGTGCCAGCAGCCCCGGAGGTTGGCAGGGGGCTCGGGAGCAGTACTTC.

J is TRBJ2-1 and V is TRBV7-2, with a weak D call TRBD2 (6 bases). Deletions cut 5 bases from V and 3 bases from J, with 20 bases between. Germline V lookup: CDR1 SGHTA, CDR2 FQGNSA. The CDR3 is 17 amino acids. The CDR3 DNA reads TGTGCCAGCAGCCCCGCGGGGACGGGGTTCTTCTACAATGAGCAGTTCTTC. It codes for CASSPAGTGFFYNEQFF.

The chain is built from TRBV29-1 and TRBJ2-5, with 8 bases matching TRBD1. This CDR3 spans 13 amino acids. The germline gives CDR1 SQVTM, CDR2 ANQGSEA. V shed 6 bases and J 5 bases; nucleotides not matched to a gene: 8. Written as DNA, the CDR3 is TGCAGCGTACCGGGACAGGTAATGGAGACCCAGTACTTC. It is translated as CSVPGQVMETQYF.

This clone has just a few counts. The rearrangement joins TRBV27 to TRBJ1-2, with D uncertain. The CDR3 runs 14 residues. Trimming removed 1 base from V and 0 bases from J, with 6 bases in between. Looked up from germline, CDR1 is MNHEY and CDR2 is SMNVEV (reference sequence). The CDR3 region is CASSLYGANYGYTF. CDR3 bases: TGTGCCAGCAGTTTATACGGCGCTAACTATGGCTACACCTTC.

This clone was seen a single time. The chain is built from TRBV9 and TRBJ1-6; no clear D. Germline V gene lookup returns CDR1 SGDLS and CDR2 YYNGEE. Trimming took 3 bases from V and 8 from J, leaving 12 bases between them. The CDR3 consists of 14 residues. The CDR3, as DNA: TGTGCCAGCAGCGAGACGGCCGCCGATTCACCCCTCCACTTT. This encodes CASSETAADSPLHF.

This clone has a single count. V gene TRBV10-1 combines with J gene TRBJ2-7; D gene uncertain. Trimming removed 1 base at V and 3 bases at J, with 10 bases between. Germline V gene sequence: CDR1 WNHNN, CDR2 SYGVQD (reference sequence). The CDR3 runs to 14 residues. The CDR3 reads CASSEYRSGYEQYF. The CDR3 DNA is TGCGCCAGCAGTGAGTATAGATCAGGCTACGAGCAGTACTTC.

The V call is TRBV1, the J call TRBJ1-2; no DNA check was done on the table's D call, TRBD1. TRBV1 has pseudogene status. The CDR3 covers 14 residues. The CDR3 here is CTSGPPADIYGYTF. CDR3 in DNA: TGCACCAGCGGCCCCCCCGCCGACATATATGGCTACACCTTC.

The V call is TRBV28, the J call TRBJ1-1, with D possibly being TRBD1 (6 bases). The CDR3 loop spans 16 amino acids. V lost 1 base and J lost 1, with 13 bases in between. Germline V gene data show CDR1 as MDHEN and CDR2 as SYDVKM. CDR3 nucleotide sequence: TGTGCCAGCAGTTTATATAGGGGACAATCGAACACTGAAGCTTTCTTT. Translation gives CASSLYRGQSNTEAFF.

The CDR3 bases are TGTGCCAGCTCACCAAGACTAGGAAGCACAGATACGCAGTATTTT. The encoded protein is CASSPRLGSTDTQYF. The chain carries TRBV18 and TRBJ2-3, with D possibly matching TRBD2 (6 bases). This CDR3 comprises 15 residues. The germline V gene has CDR1 KGHSH and CDR2 LQKENI. Between the trimmed V and J ends, which lost 2 bases and 0 bases, there was a span of 9 bases.

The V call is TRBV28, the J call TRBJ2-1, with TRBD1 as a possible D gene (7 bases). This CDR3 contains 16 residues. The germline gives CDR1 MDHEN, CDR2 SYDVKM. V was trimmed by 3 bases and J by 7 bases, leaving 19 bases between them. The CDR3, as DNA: TGTGCCAGCAGTTTCGCTGGCCAGGGGGGTCAGAATGAGCAGTTCTTC. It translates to CASSFAGQGGQNEQFF. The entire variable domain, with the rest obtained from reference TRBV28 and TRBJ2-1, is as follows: DVKVTQSSRYLVKRTGEKVFLECVQDMDHENMFWYRQDPGLGLRLIYFSYDVKMKEKGDIPEGYSVSREKKERFSLILESASTNQTSMYLCASSFAGQGGQNEQFFGPGTRLTVL.

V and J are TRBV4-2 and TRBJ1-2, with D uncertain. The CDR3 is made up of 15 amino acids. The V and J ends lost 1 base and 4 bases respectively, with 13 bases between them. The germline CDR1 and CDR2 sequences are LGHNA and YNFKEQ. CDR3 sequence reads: CASSQGLDAGYGYTF. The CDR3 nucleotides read TGTGCCAGCAGCCAAGGTCTCGACGCCGGCTATGGCTACACCTTC.

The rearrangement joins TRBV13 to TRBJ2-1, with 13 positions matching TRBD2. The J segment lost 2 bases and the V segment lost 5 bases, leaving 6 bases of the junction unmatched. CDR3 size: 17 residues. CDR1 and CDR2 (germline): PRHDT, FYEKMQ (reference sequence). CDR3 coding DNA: TGTGCCAGCAGCCAGGGACTAGCGGGGCCCGCCTACAATGAGCAGTTCTTC. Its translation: CASSQGLAGPAYNEQFF.

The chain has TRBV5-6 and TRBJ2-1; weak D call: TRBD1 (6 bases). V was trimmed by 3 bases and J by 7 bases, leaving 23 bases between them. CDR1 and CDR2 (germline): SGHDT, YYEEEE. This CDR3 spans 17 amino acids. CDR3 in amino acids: CASSSVVQGEGWNEQFF. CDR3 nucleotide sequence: TGTGCCAGCAGCTCGGTAGTACAGGGAGAGGGGTGGAATGAGCAGTTCTTC.

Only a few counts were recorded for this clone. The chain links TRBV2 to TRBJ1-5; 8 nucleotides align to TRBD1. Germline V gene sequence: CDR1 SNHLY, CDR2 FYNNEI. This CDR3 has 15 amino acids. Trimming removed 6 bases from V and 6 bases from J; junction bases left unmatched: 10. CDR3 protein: CASRHGQGLGQPQHF. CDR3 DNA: TGTGCCAGCAGGCACGGACAGGGACTAGGTCAGCCCCAGCATTTT.

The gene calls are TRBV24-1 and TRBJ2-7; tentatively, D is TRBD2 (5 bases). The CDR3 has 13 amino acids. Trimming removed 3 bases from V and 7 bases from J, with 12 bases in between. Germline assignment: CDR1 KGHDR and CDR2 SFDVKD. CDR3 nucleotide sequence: TGTGCCACCAGTGATACGACCGAGCGGGAGCAGTACTTC. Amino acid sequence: CATSDTTEREQYF.

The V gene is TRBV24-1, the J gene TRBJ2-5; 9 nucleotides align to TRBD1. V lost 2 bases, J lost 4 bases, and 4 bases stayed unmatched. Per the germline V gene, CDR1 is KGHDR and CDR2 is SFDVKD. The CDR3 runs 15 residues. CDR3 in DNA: TGTGCCACCAGTGATTGGGGACAGGGAGGAGAGACCCAGTACTTC. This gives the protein CATSDWGQGGETQYF.

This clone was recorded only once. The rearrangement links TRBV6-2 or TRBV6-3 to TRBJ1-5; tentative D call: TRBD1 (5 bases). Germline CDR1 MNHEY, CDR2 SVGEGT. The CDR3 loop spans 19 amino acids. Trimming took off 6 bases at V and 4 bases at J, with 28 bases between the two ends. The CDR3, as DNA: TGTGCCAGCAGCCCCCTCGGGGCAGGGCCCGAAACATTAAATCAGCCCCAGCATTTT. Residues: CASSPLGAGPETLNQPQHF.